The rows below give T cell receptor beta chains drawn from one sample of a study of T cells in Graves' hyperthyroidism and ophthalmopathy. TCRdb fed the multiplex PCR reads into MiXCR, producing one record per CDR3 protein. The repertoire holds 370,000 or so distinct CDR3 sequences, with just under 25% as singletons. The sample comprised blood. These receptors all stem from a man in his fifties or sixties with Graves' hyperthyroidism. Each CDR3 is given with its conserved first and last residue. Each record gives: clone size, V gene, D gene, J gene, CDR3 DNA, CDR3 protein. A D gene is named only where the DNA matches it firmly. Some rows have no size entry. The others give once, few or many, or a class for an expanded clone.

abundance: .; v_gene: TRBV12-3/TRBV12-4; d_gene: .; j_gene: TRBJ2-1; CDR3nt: TGTGCCAGCTCACCACGGATATACAATGAGCAGTTCTTC; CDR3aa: CASSPRIYNEQFF
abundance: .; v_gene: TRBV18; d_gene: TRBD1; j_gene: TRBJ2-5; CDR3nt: TGTGCCAGCTCACTAAGACAGGGTCCCCAAGAGACCCAGTACTTC; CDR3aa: CASSLRQGPQETQYF
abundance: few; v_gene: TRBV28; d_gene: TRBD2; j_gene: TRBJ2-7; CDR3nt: TGTGCCAGCAGCCCCCTCACCGGGACTAGCGGCTCCTACGAGCAGTACTTC; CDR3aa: CASSPLTGTSGSYEQYF
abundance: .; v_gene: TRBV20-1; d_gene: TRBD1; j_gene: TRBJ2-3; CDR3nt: TGCAGTGCTAGGACCCGGGACAGGGGATCGACAGATACGCAGTATTTT; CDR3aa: CSARTRDRGSTDTQYF
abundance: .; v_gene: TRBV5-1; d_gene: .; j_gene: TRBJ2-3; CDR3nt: TGCGCCAGCAGCTTGGGCGTCCAGATCGCAGATACGCAGTATTTT; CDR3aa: CASSLGVQIADTQYF
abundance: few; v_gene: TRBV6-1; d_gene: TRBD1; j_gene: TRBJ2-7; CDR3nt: TGTGCCAGCAGTGCTGGGACAGACTCCTACGAGCAGTACTTC; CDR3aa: CASSAGTDSYEQYF
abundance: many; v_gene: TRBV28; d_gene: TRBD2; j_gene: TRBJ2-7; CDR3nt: TGTGCCAGCAGTGTCGGGGGGGACGAGCAGTACTTC; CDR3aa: CASSVGGDEQYF
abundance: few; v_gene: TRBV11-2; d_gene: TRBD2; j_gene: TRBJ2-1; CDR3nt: TGTGCCAGCAGCTTAGTGATAGCGGGAGATAATGAGCAGTTCTTC; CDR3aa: CASSLVIAGDNEQFF
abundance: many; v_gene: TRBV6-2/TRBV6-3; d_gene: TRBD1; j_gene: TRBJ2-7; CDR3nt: TGTGCCAGCAGTTACAGACCGGGACAGGGAGACTCCGAGCAGTACTTC; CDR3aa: CASSYRPGQGDSEQYF
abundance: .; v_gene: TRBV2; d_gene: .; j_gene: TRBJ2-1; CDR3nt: TGTGCCAGCGAAACTAGCAATTACAATGAGCAGTTCTTC; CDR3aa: CASETSNYNEQFF
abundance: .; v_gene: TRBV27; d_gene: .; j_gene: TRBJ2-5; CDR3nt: TGTGCCAGCAGTTTGATCCCGCCGGCAGCAGAGACCCAGTACTTC; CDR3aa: CASSLIPPAAETQYF
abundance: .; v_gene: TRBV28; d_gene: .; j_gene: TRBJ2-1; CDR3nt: TGTGCCAGCAGTTTATACAAGAAGGAGCAGTTCTTC; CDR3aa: CASSLYKKEQFF
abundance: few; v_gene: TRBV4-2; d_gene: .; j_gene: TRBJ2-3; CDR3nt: TGTGCCAGCAGCCAAAGACTAGGCACAGATACGCAGTATTTT; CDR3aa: CASSQRLGTDTQYF
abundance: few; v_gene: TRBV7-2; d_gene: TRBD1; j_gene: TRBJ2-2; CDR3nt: TGTGCCAGCAGCTTAGGGACAGGCACCGGGGAGCTGTTTTTT; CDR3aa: CASSLGTGTGELFF
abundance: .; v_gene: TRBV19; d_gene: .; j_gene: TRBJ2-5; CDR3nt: TGTGCCAGTAGTATTGGCTGGCAAGAGACCCAGTACTTC; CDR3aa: CASSIGWQETQYF
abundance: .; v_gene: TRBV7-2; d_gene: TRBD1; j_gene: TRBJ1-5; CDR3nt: TGTGCCAGCAGCTTTGGACAGGGGGCAAGTCAGCCCCAGCATTTT; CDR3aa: CASSFGQGASQPQHF
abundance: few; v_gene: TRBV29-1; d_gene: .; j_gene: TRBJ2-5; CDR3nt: TGCAGCGTTGATAGGGGTGGAGAGACCCAGTACTTC; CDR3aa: CSVDRGGETQYF
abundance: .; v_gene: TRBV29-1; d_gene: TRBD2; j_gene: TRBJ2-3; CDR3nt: TGCAGCGCGACCGGACTAGCGGGAGCGGGAACAGATACGCAGTATTTT; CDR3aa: CSATGLAGAGTDTQYF
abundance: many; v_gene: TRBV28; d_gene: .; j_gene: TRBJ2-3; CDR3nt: TGTGCCAGCAGTTCGGAGGGTACGCAGTATTTT; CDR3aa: CASSSEGTQYF
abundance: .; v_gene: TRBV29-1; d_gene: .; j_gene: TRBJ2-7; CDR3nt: TGCAGCGTTGATGTGCAGGGGAGCTCCTACGAGCAGTACTTC; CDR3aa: CSVDVQGSSYEQYF
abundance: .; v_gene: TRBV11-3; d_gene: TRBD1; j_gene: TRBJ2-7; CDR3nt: TGTGCCAGCAGCCCAAGACAGGGCCACTACGAGCAGTACTTC; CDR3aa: CASSPRQGHYEQYF
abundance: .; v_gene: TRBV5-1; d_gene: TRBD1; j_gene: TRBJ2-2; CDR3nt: TGCGCCAGCTCGACGAGGACAGGGAACACCGGGGAGCTGTTTTTT; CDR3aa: CASSTRTGNTGELFF
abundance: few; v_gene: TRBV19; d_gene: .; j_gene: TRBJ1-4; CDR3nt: TGTGCCAGTAGTATAAATCCGGGATCCGAAAAACTGTTTTTT; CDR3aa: CASSINPGSEKLFF
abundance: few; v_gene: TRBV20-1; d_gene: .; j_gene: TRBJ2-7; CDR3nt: TGCAGTACTAGAGGGCCAGGACAGTCCTACGAGCAGTACTTC; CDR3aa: CSTRGPGQSYEQYF
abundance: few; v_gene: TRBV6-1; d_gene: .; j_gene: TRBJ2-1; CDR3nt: TGTGCCAGCAGTGAAGTGCAGGGTCGTAATGAGCAGTTCTTC; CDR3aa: CASSEVQGRNEQFF
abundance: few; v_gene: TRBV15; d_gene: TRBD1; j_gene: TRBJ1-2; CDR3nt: TGTGCCACCAGCAGAGTAACACAGGGGCCCTATGGCTACACCTTC; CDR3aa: CATSRVTQGPYGYTF
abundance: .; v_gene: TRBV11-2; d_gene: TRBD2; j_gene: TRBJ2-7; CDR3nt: TGTGCCAGCAGCTTAGATTACACTAGCGGAAGGTACGAGCAGTACTTC; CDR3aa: CASSLDYTSGRYEQYF
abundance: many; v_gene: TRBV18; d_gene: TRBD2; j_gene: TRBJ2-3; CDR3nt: TGTGCCAGCTCACCACGCGAGCGGGAGTGGACAGATACGCAGTATTTT; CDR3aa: CASSPREREWTDTQYF
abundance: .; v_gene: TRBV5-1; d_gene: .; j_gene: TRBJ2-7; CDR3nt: TGCGCCAGCAGCTTGGTGGGGTCGGGCTACGAGCAGTACTTC; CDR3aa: CASSLVGSGYEQYF